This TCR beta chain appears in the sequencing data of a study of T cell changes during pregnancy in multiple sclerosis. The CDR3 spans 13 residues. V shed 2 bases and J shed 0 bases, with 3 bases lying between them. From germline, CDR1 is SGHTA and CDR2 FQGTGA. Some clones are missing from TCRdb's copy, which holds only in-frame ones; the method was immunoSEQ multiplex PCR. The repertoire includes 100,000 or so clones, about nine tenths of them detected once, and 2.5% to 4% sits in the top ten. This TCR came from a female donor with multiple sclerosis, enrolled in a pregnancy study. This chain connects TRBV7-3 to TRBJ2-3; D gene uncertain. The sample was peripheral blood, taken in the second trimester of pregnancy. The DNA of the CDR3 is TGTGCCAGCAGCTTAGAGAGCACAGATACGCAGTATTTT. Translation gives CASSLESTDTQYF.